This T cell receptor beta chain is from a study of OX40 agonist ivuxolimab in advanced cancers. Study context: Patients received intravenous ivuxolimab every 2 weeks at 0.01 to 10 mg/kg. Patients undergoing dose escalation presented with hepatocellular carcinoma, melanoma, renal cell or head and neck cancer. Broader study findings: In CD8+ T cells, expanded clones were on average more numerous than in CD4+.

The CDR3 has 15 residues. V lost 1 base to trimming and J lost 5 bases, with 14 bases between them. Germline CDR1 SGHVS, CDR2 FQNEAQ. Researchers took blood at baseline, on cycle 4 day 1, and on cycle 7 day 1. In the case of this clone: Its antigen remains unknown.

Produced via immunoSEQ multiplex PCR; TCRdb's table is partial and in-frame only. The sample has over 85,000 clones; roughly nine tenths are singletons. The receptor was isolated from an adult with an advanced solid tumor such as melanoma, head and neck, liver or kidney cancer. The V call is TRBV7-8, the J call TRBJ1-1; D is perhaps TRBD1 (6 bases). The specimen was CD4+ or CD8+ T cells sorted from blood, collected in a trial of the OX40 agonist ivuxolimab. The CDR3 reads CASSLGTQGTTEAFF. The CDR3, as DNA: TGTGCCAGCAGCTTAGGAACACAGGGCACAACTGAAGCTTTCTTT.